The clone carrying this T cell receptor beta chain was detected many times. The antigen remains undetermined. This sample is part of a study of T cell repertoires in cytomegalovirus infection. Study information: CMV epitopes that were recently identified and HLA-C-restricted were used alongside well-studied HLA-B-restricted ones. TCR beta signatures that were public indicated CMV infection and matching HLA type. Study-level results: Dominating the ex vivo response were TCR beta clonotypes that were CMV-specific and HLA-C-restricted. Pooled public TCR beta family frequency picked out CMV carriers with the relevant HLA.

TCRdb redid the calling of the reads with MiXCR, one entry per CDR3 protein. The sample lists around 710,000 distinct CDR3 sequences, 29% occurring once. The CDR3 runs 14 residues. Between the trimmed V and J ends, which lost 5 bases and 4 bases, there was a span of 13 bases. Sequences were derived from cultured CD8+ T cells from PBMCs, sampled from culture after CMV antigen stimulation. This rearrangement joins TRBV12-3 or TRBV12-4 to TRBJ2-3; no firm D call. The receptor was isolated from a human donor in good health (CMV status not recorded). Some clones in this sample may be carry-over from other donors' samples. This CDR3 is CASSPSVVADTQYF. CDR3 DNA: TGTGCCAGCAGTCCCTCCGTTGTGGCAGATACGCAGTATTTT.